This T cell receptor (beta chain) stems from a study of T cell responses to AZD1222 COVID-19 vaccine. Second doses that came at about 4 or about 12 weeks were put together. Only in-frame clones appear in the TCRdb table, and some are missing; sequencing was by immunoSEQ multiplex PCR. The sample yields around 150,000 clones, 90% seen once. With respect to this clone: Its specificity is not known.

Between the trimmed V and J ends, which lost 3 bases and 4 bases, there was a span of 9 bases. This CDR3 has 13 amino acids. Germline CDR1 and CDR2: LNHDA and SQIVND (reference sequence). Whole-study findings and limits: Repertoires were obtained only post-peak T cell response. Spike regions recognized by vaccine-associated CD4 TCRs spanned the protein, led by 160-218 and 743-854.

The material sequenced was peripheral blood, taken 28 days after the second AZD1222 dose. The TCR originated in an adult who received the AZD1222 COVID-19 vaccine. This sequence joins TRBV19 and TRBJ1-1; tentatively, D is TRBD1 (5 bases). CDR3 sequence reads: CASSIGGTTEAFF. CDR3 nucleotides: TGTGCCAGTAGTATCGGGGGTACCACTGAAGCTTTCTTT.